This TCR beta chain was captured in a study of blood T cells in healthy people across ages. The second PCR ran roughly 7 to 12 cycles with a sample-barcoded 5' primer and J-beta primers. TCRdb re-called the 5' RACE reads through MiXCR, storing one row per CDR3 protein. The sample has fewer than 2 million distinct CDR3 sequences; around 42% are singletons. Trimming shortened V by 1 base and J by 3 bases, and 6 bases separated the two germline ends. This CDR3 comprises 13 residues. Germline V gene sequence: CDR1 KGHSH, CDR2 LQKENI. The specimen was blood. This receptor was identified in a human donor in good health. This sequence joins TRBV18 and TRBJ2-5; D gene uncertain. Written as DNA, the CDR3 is TGTGCCAGCTCACCACAAGCAGAAGAGACCCAGTACTTC. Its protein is CASSPQAEETQYF. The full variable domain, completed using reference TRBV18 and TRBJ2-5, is NAGVMQNPRHLVRRRGQEARLRCSPMKGHSHVYWYRQLPEEGLKFMVYLQKENIIDESGMPKERFSAEFPKEGPSILRIQQVVRGDSAAYFCASSPQAEETQYFGPGTRLLVL.